One and the same sample provided the 10 T cell receptor beta chains below, sequenced in a study of blood T cell repertoires in COVID-19. Libraries were prepared by immunoSEQ multiplex PCR; TCRdb keeps only in-frame clonotypes and omits some of them. The table lists 150,000 to 200,000 clones, roughly nine tenths of them singletons. Sequenced input: PBMCs or T cells enriched from blood (not recorded which). Receptors originate from a woman aged 25 to 39 who had recovered from COVID-19.

The chain employs TRBV4-3 and TRBJ1-5, with 8 bases that match TRBD1. This CDR3 contains 13 residues. Germline assignment: CDR1 LGHNA and CDR2 YSLEER. J gave up 4 bases and V 4 bases, and 0 bases lay outside the gene matches. CDR3 residues: CASSRDRNQPQHF. CDR3 in DNA: TGCGCCAGCAGCCGGGACAGGAATCAGCCCCAGCATTTT.

The CDR3 nucleotides are TGTGCCAGCAGTCCATACCACGGGGGGCTCGGGGAGCTGTTTTTT. Its protein is CASSPYHGGLGELFF. The gene calls are TRBV6-5 and TRBJ2-2; maybe TRBD2 (7 bases). The CDR3 runs 15 residues. CDR1 and CDR2 from the germline V gene are MNHEY and SVGAGI. The germline V and J ends were trimmed by 5 bases and 7 bases, with 17 bases remaining between them.

The rearrangement uses TRBV5-6 and TRBJ2-7; 7 nucleotides line up with TRBD1. Germline V gene sequence: CDR1 SGHDT, CDR2 YYEEEE. CDR3 length equals 13 residues. V lost 2 bases, J lost 2 bases, and 1 base stayed unmatched. The CDR3 sequence is CASSFGQAYEQYF. For the CDR3, the DNA is TGTGCCAGCAGCTTTGGACAGGCCTACGAGCAGTACTTC.

The chain's CDR3 is CASSYLQGYEQYF. The DNA for the CDR3 is TGTGCCAGCAGTTACTTACAGGGTTACGAGCAGTACTTC. This chain links TRBV6-2 or TRBV6-3 with TRBJ2-7, with D possibly TRBD1 on 6 matching bases. Germline V gene lookup returns CDR1 MNHEY and CDR2 SVGEGT. The CDR3 is 13 amino acids. Trimming shortened V by 1 base and J by 4 bases, and 8 bases separated the two germline ends.

The chain couples TRBV6-5 to TRBJ1-1; perhaps TRBD1 as D (5 bases). Germline assignment: CDR1 MNHEY and CDR2 SVGAGI. Trimming cost V 7 bases and J 2 bases, with 17 bases left between them. The CDR3 runs to 15 residues. The CDR3 bases are TGTGCCAGCACCAACGTAGGCCAGGGCAACACTGAAGCTTTCTTT. Its protein is CASTNVGQGNTEAFF.

This clone has only one observation. The CDR3: CASSIGRAKGANVLTF. The CDR3 region has the DNA TGTGCCAGTAGTATAGGCAGGGCGAAAGGGGCCAACGTCCTGACTTTC. The J gene is TRBJ2-6, the V gene TRBV19; weak D call: TRBD1 (5 bases). The CDR3 is 16 amino acids. The V and J ends lost 1 base and 4 bases respectively, with 11 bases between them. The germline CDR1 and CDR2 sequences are LNHDA and SQIVND (reference sequence).

Here the CDR3 DNA reads TGTGCCAGCAGCTCCCTAAGGAACACCGGGGAGCTGTTTTTT. Translated: CASSSLRNTGELFF. The chain carries TRBV9 and TRBJ2-2; no reliable D call. V was shortened by 4 bases and J by 1 base, with 8 bases between the two germline ends. Germline V lookup: CDR1 SGDLS, CDR2 YYNGEE. CDR3 length equals 14 residues.

The rearrangement links TRBV7-9 to TRBJ1-2; D unresolved. Trimming shortened V by 0 bases and J by 8 bases, and 10 bases separated the two germline ends. The CDR3 is made up of 13 amino acids. Germline V gene sequence: CDR1 SEHNR, CDR2 FQNEAQ (reference sequence). CDR3 bases: TGTGCCAGCAGCTTAGCCCCGGAAGCGGGCTACACCTTC. Translated: CASSLAPEAGYTF.

The chain has TRBV3-1 (or the pseudogene TRBV3-2) and TRBJ1-2; TRBD1 aligns across 7 bases. The trim removed 1 base at V and 1 base at J, leaving 6 bases unmatched. Germline-derived CDR1 and CDR2 are LGHDT and YNNKEL (reference sequence). CDR3 size: 16 residues. The CDR3 sequence is CASSQGDSRGNYGYTF. For the CDR3, the DNA is TGTGCCAGCAGCCAAGGGGACAGCCGGGGTAACTATGGCTACACCTTC.

V and J are TRBV18 and TRBJ2-5; possible D gene TRBD2, 5 bases. Germline V CDR1 and CDR2: KGHSH, LQKENI. The V gene lost 2 bases and the J gene lost 2 bases, with 12 bases spanning the gap. The CDR3 sequence is 15 residues long. In DNA, the CDR3 is TGTGCCAGCTCACCAAGGGCCGGGGAACAAGAGACCCAGTACTTC. Encoded protein: CASSPRAGEQETQYF.